This T cell receptor beta chain was retrieved from a study of blood T cell repertoires in COVID-19. V lost 4 bases and J lost 2, with 12 bases in between. Germline CDR1 and CDR2: SGHRS and YFSETQ. The CDR3 consists of 14 residues. Clones were read by immunoSEQ multiplex PCR, and TCRdb kept only the in-frame ones, dropping some. The data contain 60,000 to 70,000 clones, 65% to 90% of them singletons. Input material: peripheral blood. The receptor was isolated from a man at least 80 years old with acute or convalescent COVID-19. The J gene is TRBJ1-1, the V gene TRBV5-1, with a weak D call TRBD1 (6 bases). In DNA, the CDR3 is TGCGCCAGCAGCCCCCTGACAGGAAACACTGAAGCTTTCTTT. Translated, it gives CASSPLTGNTEAFF. Using reference TRBV5-1 and TRBJ1-1 for the parts outside the CDR3, the full variable domain is KAGVTQTPRYLIKTRGQQVTLSCSPISGHRSVSWYQQTPGQGLQFLFEYFSETQRNKGNFPGRFSGRQFSNSRSEMNVSTLELGDSALYLCASSPLTGNTEAFFGQGTRLTVV.